A few counts support the clone carrying this TCR beta chain. The data were obtained in a study of response to subunit inactivated influenza vaccine. MiXCR, applied by TCRdb to the RT-PCR reads, yields one record per CDR3 protein. The data contain 500,000 or so distinct CDR3 sequences, 11% of them singletons. V lost 7 bases and J lost 0, with 13 bases in between. The germline gives CDR1 SQVTM, CDR2 ANQGSEA. The CDR3 consists of 13 residues. The specimen comprised PBMCs from blood, sampled 35 to 45 days after vaccination. The clonotype was recovered from a man aged 45-60 years who received an inactivated influenza vaccine. The genes are TRBV29-1 and TRBJ2-7, with D maybe TRBD1 (6 bases). The CDR3 loop reads CSARDKSSYEQYF. For the CDR3, the DNA is TGCAGCGCTAGGGACAAGAGCTCCTACGAGCAGTACTTC.